The clone carrying this T cell receptor (beta chain) was seen more than once but under ten times. Its specificity is not known. The data are from a study of T-cell memory formation after mild COVID-19. Study summary: There were largely donor-specific TCR clusters.

Amplification by 5'RACE using constant-segment primers produced TCR alpha and TCR beta cDNA libraries that carried sample barcodes and UMIs. Each CDR3 protein is one row after TCRdb ran MiXCR on the 5' RACE reads. The table records more than 250,000 distinct CDR3 sequences, 16% of them present only once. Whole-study results and caveats: CD4+ contracting clones were found mainly in CM and EM, and CD8+ ones in EMRA. From day 15 to 85, contracting clones were balanced between CD4 and CD8, whereas later expanders leaned toward CD4+.

The TCR originated in a man younger than 35 who had mild COVID-19 (a few samples of this study predate the infection). Cell type and time point are not known. The specimen sequenced was PBMCs or a T cell subset sorted from them (not recorded which).

The CDR3 region is CASSSNRGNGYTF. DNA of the CDR3: TGTGCCAGCAGCTCTAATCGGGGGAATGGCTACACCTTC. The chain recombines TRBV7-2 with TRBJ1-2, with a weak D call TRBD1 (5 bases). The CDR3 spans 13 residues. Germline lookup yields CDR1 SGHTA and CDR2 FQGNSA. V shed 4 bases and J shed 6 bases, with 12 bases lying between them.